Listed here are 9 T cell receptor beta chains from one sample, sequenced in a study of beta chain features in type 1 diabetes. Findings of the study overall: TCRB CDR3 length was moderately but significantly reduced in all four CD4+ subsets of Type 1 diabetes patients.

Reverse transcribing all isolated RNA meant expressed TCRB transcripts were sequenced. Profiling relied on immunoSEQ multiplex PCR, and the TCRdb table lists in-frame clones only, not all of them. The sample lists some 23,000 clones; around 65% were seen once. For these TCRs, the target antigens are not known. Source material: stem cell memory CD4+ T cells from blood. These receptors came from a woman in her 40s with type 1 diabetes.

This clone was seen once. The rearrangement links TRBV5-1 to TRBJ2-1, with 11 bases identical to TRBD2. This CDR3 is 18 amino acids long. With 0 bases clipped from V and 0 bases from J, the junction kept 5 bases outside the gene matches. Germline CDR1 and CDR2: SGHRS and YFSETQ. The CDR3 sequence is CASSLVAGGTSSYNEQFF. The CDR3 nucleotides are TGCGCCAGCAGCTTGGTAGCGGGGGGGACGAGCTCCTACAATGAGCAGTTCTTC.

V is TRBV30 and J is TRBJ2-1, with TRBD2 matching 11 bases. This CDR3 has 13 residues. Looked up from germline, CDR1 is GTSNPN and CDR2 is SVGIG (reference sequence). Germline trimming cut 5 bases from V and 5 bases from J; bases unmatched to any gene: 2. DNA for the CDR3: TGTGCCTGGTCGGGACTAGCGGACAATGAGCAGTTCTTC. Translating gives CAWSGLADNEQFF.

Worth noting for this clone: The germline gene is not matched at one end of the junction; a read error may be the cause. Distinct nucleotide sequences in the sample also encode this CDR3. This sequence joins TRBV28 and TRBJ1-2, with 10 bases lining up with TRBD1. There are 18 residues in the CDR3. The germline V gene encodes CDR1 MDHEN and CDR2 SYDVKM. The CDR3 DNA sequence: TGTGCCAGCAGTTTCCCCGGGACAGGGGCTTTTCGGAGCTATGGCTACACCTTT. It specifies CASSFPGTGAFRSYGYTF.

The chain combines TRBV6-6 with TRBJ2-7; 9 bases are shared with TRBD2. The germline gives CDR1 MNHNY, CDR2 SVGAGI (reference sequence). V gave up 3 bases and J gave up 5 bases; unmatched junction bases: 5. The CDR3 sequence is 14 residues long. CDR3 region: CASSYRREGHEQYF. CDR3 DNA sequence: TGTGCCAGCAGTTATAGGCGGGAGGGCCACGAGCAGTACTTC.

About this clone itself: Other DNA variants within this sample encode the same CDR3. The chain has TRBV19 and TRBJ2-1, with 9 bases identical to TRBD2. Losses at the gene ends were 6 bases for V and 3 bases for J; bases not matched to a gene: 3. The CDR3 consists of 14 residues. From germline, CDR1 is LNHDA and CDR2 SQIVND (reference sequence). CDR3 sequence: CASRREGLYNEQFF. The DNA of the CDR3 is TGTGCCAGTAGGCGGGAGGGGCTCTACAATGAGCAGTTCTTC. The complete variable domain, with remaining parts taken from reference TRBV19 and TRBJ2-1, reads DGGITQSPKYLFRKEGQNVTLSCEQNLNHDAMYWYRQDPGQGLRLIYYSQIVNDFQKGDIAEGYSVSREKKESFPLTVTSAQKNPTAFYLCASRREGLYNEQFFGPGTRLTVL.

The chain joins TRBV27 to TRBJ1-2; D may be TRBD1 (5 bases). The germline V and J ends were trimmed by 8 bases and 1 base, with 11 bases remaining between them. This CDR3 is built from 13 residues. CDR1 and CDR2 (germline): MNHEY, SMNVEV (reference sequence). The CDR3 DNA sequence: TGTGCCAGCGGAGATCAGGGTAACTATGGCTACACCTTC. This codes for CASGDQGNYGYTF.

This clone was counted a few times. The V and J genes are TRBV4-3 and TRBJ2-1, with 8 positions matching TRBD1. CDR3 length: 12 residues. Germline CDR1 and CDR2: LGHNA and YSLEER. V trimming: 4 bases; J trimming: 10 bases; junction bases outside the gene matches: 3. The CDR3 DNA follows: TGCGCCAGCAGCCCACAGGGGGGCGAGCAGTTCTTC. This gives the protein CASSPQGGEQFF.

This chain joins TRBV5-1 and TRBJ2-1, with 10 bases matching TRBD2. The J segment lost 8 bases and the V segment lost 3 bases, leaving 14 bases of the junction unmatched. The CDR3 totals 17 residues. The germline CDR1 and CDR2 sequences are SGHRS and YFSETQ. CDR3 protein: CASSSWGRASGSDEQFF. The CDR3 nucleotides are TGCGCCAGCAGCTCCTGGGGTAGGGCTAGCGGGAGCGATGAGCAGTTCTTC.

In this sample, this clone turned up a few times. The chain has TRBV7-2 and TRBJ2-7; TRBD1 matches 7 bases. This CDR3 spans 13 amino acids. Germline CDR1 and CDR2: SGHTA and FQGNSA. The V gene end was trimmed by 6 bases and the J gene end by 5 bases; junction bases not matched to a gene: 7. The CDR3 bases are TGTGCCAGCAGTCGACAGGGAAGGCACGAGCAGTACTTC. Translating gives CASSRQGRHEQYF.